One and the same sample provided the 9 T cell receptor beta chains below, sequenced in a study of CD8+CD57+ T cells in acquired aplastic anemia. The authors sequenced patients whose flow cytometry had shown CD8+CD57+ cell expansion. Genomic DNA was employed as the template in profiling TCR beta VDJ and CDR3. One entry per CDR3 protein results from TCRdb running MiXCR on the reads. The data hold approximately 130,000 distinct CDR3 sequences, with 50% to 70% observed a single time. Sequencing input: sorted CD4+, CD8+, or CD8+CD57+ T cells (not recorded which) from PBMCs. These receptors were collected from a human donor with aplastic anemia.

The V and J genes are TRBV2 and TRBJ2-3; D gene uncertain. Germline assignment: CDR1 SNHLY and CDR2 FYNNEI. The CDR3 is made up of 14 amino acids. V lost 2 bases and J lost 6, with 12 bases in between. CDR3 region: CASSEIRLQDTQYF. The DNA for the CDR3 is TGTGCCAGCAGTGAAATAAGGTTGCAGGATACGCAGTATTTT.

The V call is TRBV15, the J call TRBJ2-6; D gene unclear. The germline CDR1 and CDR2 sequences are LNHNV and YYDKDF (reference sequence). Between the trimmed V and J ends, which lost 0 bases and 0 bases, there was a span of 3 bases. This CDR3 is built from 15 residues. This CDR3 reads CATSRDNSGANVLTF. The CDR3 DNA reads TGTGCCACCAGCAGAGACAACTCTGGGGCCAACGTCCTGACTTTC.

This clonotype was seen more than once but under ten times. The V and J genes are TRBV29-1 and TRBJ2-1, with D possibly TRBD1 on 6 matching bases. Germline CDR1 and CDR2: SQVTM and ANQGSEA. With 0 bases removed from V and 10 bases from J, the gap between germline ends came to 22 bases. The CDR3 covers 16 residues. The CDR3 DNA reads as TGCAGCGTTGAAGATCTTAGTATTGACGGACAGCCCGAGCAGTTCTTC. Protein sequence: CSVEDLSIDGQPEQFF.

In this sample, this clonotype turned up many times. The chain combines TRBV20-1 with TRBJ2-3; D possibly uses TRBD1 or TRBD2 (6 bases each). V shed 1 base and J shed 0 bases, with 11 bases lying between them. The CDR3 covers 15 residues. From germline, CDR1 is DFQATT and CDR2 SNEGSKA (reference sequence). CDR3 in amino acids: CSARVGGISTDTQYF. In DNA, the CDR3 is TGCAGTGCTAGAGTAGGGGGGATTAGCACAGATACGCAGTATTTT.

CDR3 region: CASSVGVRVGYTF. The CDR3 bases are TGTGCCAGTAGTGTGGGAGTACGAGTGGGCTACACCTTC. This chain connects TRBV19 to TRBJ1-2; unclear D gene. V gave up 5 bases and J gave up 8 bases, with 15 bases separating them. The germline V gene has CDR1 LNHDA and CDR2 SQIVND (reference sequence). This CDR3 is 13 amino acids long. The full variable domain, with the rest looked up from reference TRBV19 and TRBJ1-2, is DGGITQSPKYLFRKEGQNVTLSCEQNLNHDAMYWYRQDPGQGLRLIYYSQIVNDFQKGDIAEGYSVSREKKESFPLTVTSAQKNPTAFYLCASSVGVRVGYTFGSGTRLTVV.

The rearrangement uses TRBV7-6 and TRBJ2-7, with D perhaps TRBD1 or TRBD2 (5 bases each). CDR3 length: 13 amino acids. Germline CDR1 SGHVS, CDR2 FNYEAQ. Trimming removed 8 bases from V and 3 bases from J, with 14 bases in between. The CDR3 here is CASGKGPSYEQYF. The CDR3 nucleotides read TGTGCCAGCGGAAAGGGACCGAGCTACGAGCAGTACTTC.

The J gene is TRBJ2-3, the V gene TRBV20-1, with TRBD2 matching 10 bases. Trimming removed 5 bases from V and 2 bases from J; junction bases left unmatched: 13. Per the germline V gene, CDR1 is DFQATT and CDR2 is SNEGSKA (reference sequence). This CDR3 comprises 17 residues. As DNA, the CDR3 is TGCAGTGCTGATGGGAGGCTAGCGGGAGCTACCACAGATACGCAGTATTTT. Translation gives CSADGRLAGATTDTQYF.

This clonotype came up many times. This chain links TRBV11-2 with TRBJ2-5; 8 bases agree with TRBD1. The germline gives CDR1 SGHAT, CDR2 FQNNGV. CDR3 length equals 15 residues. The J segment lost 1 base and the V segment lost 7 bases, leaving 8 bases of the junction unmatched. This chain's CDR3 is CASITITGGQETQYF. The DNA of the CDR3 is TGTGCCAGCATCACTATAACAGGGGGCCAAGAGACCCAGTACTTC.

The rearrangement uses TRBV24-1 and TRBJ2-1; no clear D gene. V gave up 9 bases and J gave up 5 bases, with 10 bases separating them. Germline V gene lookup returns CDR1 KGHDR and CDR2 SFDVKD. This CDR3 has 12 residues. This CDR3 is CATSGWDNEQFF. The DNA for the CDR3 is TGTGCCACCTCTGGATGGGACAATGAGCAGTTCTTC.